The source of this TCR beta chain is a study of response to subunit inactivated influenza vaccine. Germline CDR1 is SGHRS and CDR2 is YFSETQ. The junction had 4 bases not matched to a gene; V was cut back by 5 bases and J by 1 base. CDR3 length: 15 amino acids. Each CDR3 protein gets one entry after TCRdb re-called the RT-PCR reads with MiXCR. The sample shows about 520,000 distinct CDR3 sequences, 10% to 11% of them seen only once. Overall study findings and caveats: The authors proposed limited new T cell recruitment per seasonal influenza vaccination.

This clonotype was counted between two and nine times. As yet, its antigen is unknown. This clonotype originated in a man over 45 who received an inactivated influenza vaccine. This rearrangement joins TRBV5-1 to TRBJ2-3; TRBD2 matches at 10 bases. The sample consisted of PBMCs from blood, taken roughly 45 days after vaccination. The CDR3 sequence is CASSSLAGRTDTQYF. CDR3 DNA sequence: TGCGCCAGCAGTTCACTAGCGGGGCGCACAGATACGCAGTATTTT.